This T cell receptor (beta chain) comes out of a study of blood T cell repertoires in COVID-19. Study background: PBMCs, B-cell-depleted T cells, or T cells were the source of the cDNA or gDNA that made up the material.

Recruited during active infection, patients (from Seattle) were subsequently followed longitudinally. This clone was seen once. As handled by the study authors: Scientists estimated how many nucleated cells there were by amplifying reference gene primers. TCRdb's table, derived via immunoSEQ multiplex PCR, lists solely in-frame clones and lacks some. From that table come the V and J calls and clone size; the DNA was used to work out D and trimming. The sample carries 65,000 or so clones, 75% to 90% recorded once. The receptor was isolated from a young man with COVID-19, enrolled during active disease. Source material: peripheral blood.

This chain's CDR3 is CSVWTSGRGETQYF. Written as DNA, the CDR3 is TGCAGCGTCTGGACTAGCGGGAGGGGAGAGACCCAGTACTTC. This chain uses TRBV29-1 with TRBJ2-5; 15 bases map to TRBD2. Germline CDR1 is SQVTM and CDR2 is ANQGSEA. The CDR3 has 14 residues. J lost 4 bases, V lost 6 bases, and 3 bases had no gene match.